The entry that follows covers one TCR beta chain sequence. Its antigen is as yet unknown. Data came from immunoSEQ multiplex PCR; TCRdb stores just in-frame clones and leaves some out. The table records about 88,000 clones, under 90% of them present only once. The sample originates from a study of graft-versus-host responses after intestinal transplantation. The CDR3 consists of 15 residues. The V gene's germline CDR1 is SGHVS and CDR2 FQNEAQ. Trimming took off 1 base at V and 6 bases at J, with 13 bases between the two ends. The material sequenced was unstimulated CD4+ T cells sorted from spleen or lymph node cells, taken before intestinal transplant. The chain recombines TRBV7-8 with TRBJ2-1; the D gene is possibly TRBD1 (6 bases). This receptor was identified in a human donor who received an intestinal transplant. In nucleotides, the CDR3 is TGTGCCAGCAGCTTAGGATGGGGGCAGGGCAATGAGCAGTTCTTC. It codes for CASSLGWGQGNEQFF.